The 31 T cell receptor beta chains below all came from one sample that was sequenced in a study of blood T cell repertoires in COVID-19. The data were produced by immunoSEQ multiplex PCR, yet TCRdb's version contains in-frame clones alone and is incomplete. The data show about 76,000 clones, around 85% seen once. Sequencing was performed on peripheral blood. The receptors here all came from a man aged 25 to 40 with acute or convalescent COVID-19.

The V gene is TRBV30, the J gene TRBJ2-1, with 9 bases that match TRBD2. The germline V gene encodes CDR1 GTSNPN and CDR2 SVGIG (reference sequence). The CDR3 is 17 amino acids. Trimming at V came to 3 bases and at J to 0 bases, leaving 9 bases not matched to a gene. CDR3 in amino acids: CAWRLSTSGLSYNEQFF. In DNA, the CDR3 is TGTGCCTGGAGGCTCTCAACTAGCGGGCTCTCCTACAATGAGCAGTTCTTC.

V is TRBV5-1 and J is TRBJ1-2, with 7 bases fitting TRBD1. CDR1 and CDR2 (germline): SGHRS, YFSETQ. J gave up 8 bases and V 1 base, and 5 bases lay outside the gene matches. CDR3 size: 13 residues. The CDR3 DNA reads as TGCGCCAGCAGCTTGACGGCAGGGGGAGGCTACACCTTC. Translating gives CASSLTAGGGYTF.

The J gene is TRBJ2-2, the V gene TRBV4-3, with TRBD1 matching 7 bases. V trimming: 1 base; J trimming: 7 bases; junction bases outside the gene matches: 6. The germline V gene has CDR1 LGHNA and CDR2 YSLEER. The CDR3 totals 15 residues. The CDR3 here is CASSQVQGWGGELFF. The CDR3 nucleotides read TGCGCCAGCAGCCAAGTACAGGGGTGGGGCGGGGAGCTGTTTTTT.

V and J are TRBV4-2 and TRBJ2-7, with D possibly matching TRBD1 (5 bases). The CDR3 length is 15 residues. Trimming took 4 bases from V and 1 from J, leaving 14 bases between them. Germline CDR1 is LGHNA and CDR2 is YNFKEQ. CDR3 region: CASSPNGARSYEQYF. The CDR3 DNA follows: TGTGCCAGCAGCCCCAATGGGGCCCGTTCCTACGAGCAGTACTTC.

The CDR3 here is CASSKRGLAYEQYF. CDR3 DNA: TGTGCCAGCAGTAAAAGGGGCTTAGCCTACGAGCAGTACTTC. The rearrangement joins TRBV28 to TRBJ2-7, with a tentative D call TRBD1 (5 bases). The CDR3 spans 14 residues. CDR1 MDHEN and CDR2 SYDVKM come from the germline V gene. The V gene lost 5 bases and the J gene lost 2 bases, with 13 bases spanning the gap.

The rearrangement uses TRBV7-9 and TRBJ2-4; tentatively, D is TRBD1 (6 bases). Trimming stripped 4 bases from V and 4 bases from J, with 11 bases between. CDR1 and CDR2 (germline): SEHNR, FQNEAQ (reference sequence). The CDR3 contains 14 residues. The DNA for the CDR3 is TGTGCCAGCAGCTCCACAGGGAAGAAAAACATTCAGTACTTC. It is translated as CASSSTGKKNIQYF.

The V call is TRBV19, the J call TRBJ1-1, with TRBD1 matching over 7 bases. V lost 5 bases to trimming and J lost 0 bases; unmatched junction nucleotides: 12. Germline loops: CDR1 LNHDA, CDR2 SQIVND (reference sequence). The CDR3 consists of 17 residues. The CDR3 loop reads CASSPRQGLVMNTEAFF. Written as DNA, the CDR3 is TGTGCCAGTAGTCCTCGACAGGGCTTAGTGATGAACACTGAAGCTTTCTTT.

This clone was seen just once. V is TRBV27 and J is TRBJ1-6; 8 positions agree with TRBD1. Trimming cost V 2 bases and J 0 bases; bases outside gene matches: 0. The CDR3 is 16 amino acids. Per germline, CDR1 MNHEY and CDR2 SMNVEV (reference sequence). The CDR3 bases are TGTGCCAGCAGTTTAACAGGGGGCTCCTATAATTCACCCCTCCACTTT. Protein product: CASSLTGGSYNSPLHF.

The rearrangement joins TRBV20-1 to TRBJ2-7, with 8 positions matching TRBD2. The CDR3 loop spans 15 amino acids. Germline-derived CDR1 and CDR2 are DFQATT and SNEGSKA (reference sequence). V lost 3 bases and J lost 0; bases outside the gene matches: 7. CDR3 amino acids: CSASRLASNSYEQYF. The DNA of the CDR3 is TGCAGTGCTAGTAGACTAGCGTCAAACTCCTACGAGCAGTACTTC.

This clone has only a few counts. The rearrangement uses TRBV27 and TRBJ2-3; 11 bases map to TRBD2. The CDR3 contains 15 residues. CDR1 and CDR2 from the germline V gene are MNHEY and SMNVEV (reference sequence). V dropped 5 bases and J dropped 3; count of bases not matched to a gene: 4. Here the CDR3 DNA reads TGTGCCAGCAGTGCGTCTAGCGGGAGGACAGATACGCAGTATTTT. It translates to CASSASSGRTDTQYF.

The chain couples TRBV10-3 to TRBJ2-3; weak D call: TRBD2 (5 bases). The CDR3 contains 17 residues. Deletions cut 2 bases from V and 0 bases from J, with 15 bases between. From germline, CDR1 is ENHRY and CDR2 SYGVKD. CDR3 sequence (DNA): TGTGCCATCAGTGAGCCCGAGGGCAGAACTAGCACAGATACGCAGTATTTT. Protein: CAISEPEGRTSTDTQYF.

This sequence joins TRBV7-9 and TRBJ2-7, with 8 bases fitting TRBD1. The CDR3 has 14 amino acids. The V segment lost 6 bases and the J segment 0 bases; nucleotides outside the gene matches: 4. Germline values: CDR1 SEHNR, CDR2 FQNEAQ (reference sequence). The CDR3 DNA reads as TGTGCCAGCAGTGGACAGGGAATCTCCTACGAGCAGTACTTC. Translating it yields CASSGQGISYEQYF.

J is TRBJ1-1 and V is TRBV10-2; no reliable D call. Looked up from germline, CDR1 is WSHSY and CDR2 is SAAADI. Trimming stripped 5 bases from V and 1 base from J, with 11 bases between. The length of the CDR3 is 14 residues. CDR3 in amino acids: CASSIARGNTEAFF. The CDR3 nucleotides read TGCGCCAGCAGTATAGCGAGAGGGAACACTGAAGCTTTCTTT.

The chain is built from TRBV29-1 and TRBJ2-3; D not certain. The CDR3 contains 9 residues. V was cut by 4 bases and J by 10 bases, with 6 bases left in between. Per the germline V gene, CDR1 is SQVTM and CDR2 is ANQGSEA. CDR3 residues: CSVGQAQYF. The CDR3 bases are TGCAGCGTTGGTCAGGCGCAGTATTTT.

This rearrangement joins TRBV9 to TRBJ1-6; TRBD1 matches at 7 bases. This CDR3 spans 15 amino acids. The germline V gene has CDR1 SGDLS and CDR2 YYNGEE. Germline trimming cut 0 bases from V and 6 bases from J; bases unmatched to any gene: 3. The CDR3 DNA sequence: TGTGCCAGCAGCGTAGCTAACAGGGGTAATTCACCCCTCCACTTT. It is translated as CASSVANRGNSPLHF.

The rearrangement joins TRBV30 to TRBJ1-5; TRBD1 aligns across 12 bases. CDR1 is GTSNPN and CDR2 is SVGIG in the germline V gene (reference sequence). The length of the CDR3 is 15 residues. The junction had 5 bases not matched to a gene; V was cut back by 2 bases and J by 6 bases. Written as DNA, the CDR3 is TGTGCCTGGAGTTATCGGGACAGGGGGCTTCAGCCCCAGCATTTT. Protein: CAWSYRDRGLQPQHF.

The CDR3 DNA follows: TGTGCCAGCAGCGTAGATAGGACACCGCACTCTGGAAACACCATATATTTT. As protein: CASSVDRTPHSGNTIYF. The chain couples TRBV9 to TRBJ1-3; the D gene is possibly TRBD1 (5 bases). The germline V and J ends were trimmed by 0 bases and 0 bases, with 13 bases remaining between them. The CDR3 loop spans 17 amino acids. In germline, CDR1 is SGDLS, CDR2 YYNGEE.

The V call is TRBV7-2, the J call TRBJ1-2; TRBD1 might be the D (5 bases). The CDR3 has 13 residues. Trimming removed 2 bases from V and 3 bases from J, with 7 bases in between. The germline V gene encodes CDR1 SGHTA and CDR2 FQGNSA. CDR3 protein: CASSLSGDYGYTF. In DNA form, the CDR3 reads TGTGCCAGCAGCTTATCGGGGGACTATGGCTACACCTTC.

The chain carries TRBV2 and TRBJ2-2; 13 positions agree with TRBD2. The CDR3 runs 15 residues. V dropped 7 bases and J dropped 8; count of bases not matched to a gene: 7. CDR1 is SNHLY and CDR2 is FYNNEI in the germline V gene. CDR3 sequence reads: CASKGRTSGSGELFF. CDR3 DNA: TGTGCCAGCAAGGGTCGGACTAGCGGGAGTGGGGAGCTGTTTTTT.

V is TRBV4-1 and J is TRBJ2-7, with TRBD1 matching over 12 bases. Germline lookup yields CDR1 MGHRA and CDR2 YSYEKL. The CDR3 loop spans 15 amino acids. Trimming at V came to 2 bases and at J to 4 bases, leaving 3 bases not matched to a gene. CDR3 region: CASSQSGQGAYEQYF. DNA for the CDR3: TGCGCCAGCAGCCAATCGGGACAGGGGGCTTACGAGCAGTACTTC.

The rearrangement joins TRBV28 to TRBJ1-3, with unresolved D. The V gene's germline CDR1 is MDHEN and CDR2 SYDVKM. The CDR3 totals 15 residues. The V gene lost 4 bases and the J gene lost 0 bases, with 10 bases spanning the gap. CDR3 sequence reads: CASSSAGTSGNTIYF. The CDR3 coding sequence is TGTGCCAGCAGTTCGGCGGGAACCTCTGGAAACACCATATATTTT.

V usage is TRBV5-6 and J usage is TRBJ1-2; a weak D match, TRBD1 (5 bases). Germline V gene lookup returns CDR1 SGHDT and CDR2 YYEEEE. The CDR3 covers 17 residues. Trimming removed 2 bases from V and 5 bases from J, with 22 bases in between. The CDR3 sequence: CASSFRQSSLDPYGYTF. In DNA, the CDR3 is TGTGCCAGCAGCTTTAGACAGTCCTCTTTAGACCCTTATGGCTACACCTTC.

This clone was recorded once. V gene TRBV4-1 combines with J gene TRBJ2-5, with 7 bases matching TRBD1. This CDR3 has 14 amino acids. V shed 2 bases and J 4 bases; nucleotides not matched to a gene: 4. Germline CDR1 is MGHRA and CDR2 is YSYEKL. This CDR3 is CASSQPRDRETQYF. The CDR3 coding sequence is TGCGCCAGCAGCCAACCCCGGGACAGAGAGACCCAGTACTTC.

This chain links TRBV2 with TRBJ2-1, with D unclear. V was pared by 8 bases and J by 7 bases, with 12 bases between. The CDR3 runs to 12 residues. Germline V gene data show CDR1 as SNHLY and CDR2 as FYNNEI. The DNA of the CDR3 is TGTGCCAGCCTGGGCGTTCCTAATGAGCAGTTCTTC. It codes for CASLGVPNEQFF.

This clone has only one observation. Other DNA sequences from this sample encode an identical CDR3 as well. The CDR3 here is CASRLPGLAGSEQYF. For the CDR3, the DNA is TGTGCCAGCAGGTTACCGGGACTAGCGGGCAGCGAGCAGTACTTC. This chain joins TRBV28 and TRBJ2-7; TRBD2 agrees at 12 bases. The CDR3 extends over 15 amino acids. Germline CDR1 and CDR2: MDHEN and SYDVKM. The ends lost 6 bases at V and 6 bases at J; junction bases unmatched: 9.

J is TRBJ1-6 and V is TRBV15; D not resolved. CDR3 length equals 15 residues. CDR1 is LNHNV, CDR2 YYDKDF, per germline (reference sequence). V lost 0 bases to trimming and J lost 7 bases, with 10 bases between them. The CDR3 reads CATSRDGGFNSPLHF. CDR3 nucleotide sequence: TGTGCCACCAGCAGAGATGGCGGATTCAATTCACCCCTCCACTTT. Looking up the rest from reference TRBV15 and TRBJ1-6 gives the full variable domain: DAMVIQNPRYQVTQFGKPVTLSCSQTLNHNVMYWYQQKSSQAPKLLFHYYDKDFNNEADTPDNFQSRRPNTSFCFLDIRSPGLGDTAMYLCATSRDGGFNSPLHFGNGTRLTVT.

This chain links TRBV7-9 with TRBJ2-1, with D perhaps matching TRBD2 (6 bases). Germline CDR1 is SEHNR and CDR2 is FQNEAQ (reference sequence). This CDR3 contains 14 residues. V shed 5 bases and J shed 6 bases, with 14 bases lying between them. CDR3 DNA sequence: TGTGCCAGCAGCCGGGACTTGAACCCCAATGAGCAGTTCTTC. It codes for CASSRDLNPNEQFF.

The chain carries TRBV7-9 and TRBJ2-7; D is unclear. The CDR3 has 12 amino acids. Trimming took off 3 bases at V and 6 bases at J, with 9 bases between the two ends. From germline, CDR1 is SEHNR and CDR2 FQNEAQ (reference sequence). CDR3 protein: CASSFFPGEQYF. As DNA, the CDR3 is TGTGCCAGCAGCTTTTTCCCGGGCGAGCAGTACTTC.

The chain carries TRBV2 and TRBJ2-4; 9 nucleotides line up with TRBD1. Germline V gives CDR1 SNHLY, CDR2 FYNNEI. This CDR3 contains 13 residues. V shed 8 bases, J shed 6 bases, and the junction held 5 bases outside the gene matches. The CDR3 nucleotides read TGTGCCAGCCGTCCGGGACAGGGAAACATTCAGTACTTC. Amino acids: CASRPGQGNIQYF. The full variable domain, rest sourced from reference TRBV2 and TRBJ2-4, is EPEVTQTPSHQVTQMGQEVILRCVPISNHLYFYWYRQILGQKVEFLVSFYNNEISEKSEIFDDQFSVERPDGSNFTLKIRSTKLEDSAMYFCASRPGQGNIQYFGAGTRLSVL.

The chain couples TRBV5-1 to TRBJ2-2, with a possible D match to TRBD2 (5 bases). The V end was cut by 6 bases, the J end by 1 base, with 19 bases between. Germline V CDR1 and CDR2: SGHRS, YFSETQ. This CDR3 has 17 amino acids. As DNA, the CDR3 is TGCGCCAGCATGGATCTGGTCGAGCGGCGGAACACCGGGGAGCTGTTTTTT. It translates to CASMDLVERRNTGELFF.

V gene TRBV28 combines with J gene TRBJ1-3; D not certain. The CDR3 has 16 residues. The germline V gene encodes CDR1 MDHEN and CDR2 SYDVKM. V was pared by 5 bases and J by 0 bases, with 14 bases between. CDR3 DNA sequence: TGTGCCAGCAGTCTATTATATATCAGCTCTGGAAACACCATATATTTT. It is translated as CASSLLYISSGNTIYF.